This T cell receptor (beta chain) derives from a study of blood T cell repertoires in COVID-19. About the study: Recovered status in Cohort 3 required two negative PCRs, clearance, or symptom resolution.

The germline V gene has CDR1 WSHSY and CDR2 SAAADI. The V and J ends lost 2 bases and 6 bases respectively, with 17 bases between them. This CDR3 has 16 residues. Profiled with immunoSEQ multiplex PCR; TCRdb holds only in-frame clones, not every one. This table has under 150,000 clones, approximately 87% appearing once. V usage is TRBV10-2 and J usage is TRBJ1-5; D is unresolved. The sequencing input was PBMCs or T cells enriched from blood (not recorded which). The TCR originated in a man aged 50-60 years in a cohort exposed to, infected with or recovered from COVID-19 (not recorded which). CDR3 nucleotides: TGCGCCAGCAGTGAGGAGGGTAAGGTTGGGGTTCAGCCCCAGCATTTT. Its translation is CASSEEGKVGVQPQHF.